This TCR beta chain was found in a study of a mutant IDH1 vaccine in newly diagnosed glioma. The overall study: Either 4-6 weeks after radiotherapy alone or alongside temozolomide, vaccination was begun.

Sequencing was performed with immunoSEQ multiplex PCR; in TCRdb, only in-frame clones are kept and a portion is missing. The data show approximately 61,000 clones, about 80% seen once. The germline V gene has CDR1 SGHVS and CDR2 FQNEAQ. Trimming pared 1 base from V and 0 bases from J, leaving 19 bases between. The CDR3 extends over 18 amino acids. With regard to this clone: Its antigen is undetermined.

Noted time point: week 5, during vaccination. In every dose of vaccine, 300 ug of mutant IDH1 20-mer peptide was given alongside topical imiquimod. This chain uses TRBV7-8 with TRBJ2-7, with D perhaps given as TRBD1 or TRBD2 (6 bases each). The sequenced sample was PBMCs, obtained from a glioma patient whose treatment included an IDH1 peptide vaccine. The source of this sequence is a woman aged 45-65 years with glioma. In nucleotides, the CDR3 is TGTGCCAGCAGCTTAGAATGGCACGGGGGCCTCAGCTCCTACGAGCAGTACTTC. It encodes CASSLEWHGGLSSYEQYF. Full variable domain (outside the CDR3, taken from reference TRBV7-8 and TRBJ2-7): GAGVSQSPRYKVAKRGQDVALRCDPISGHVSLFWYQQALGQGPEFLTYFQNEAQLDKSGLPSDRFFAERPEGSVSTLKIQRTQQEDSAVYLCASSLEWHGGLSSYEQYFGPGTRLTVT.